This TCR beta chain was identified in a study of CDR3 diversity in severe acne. Trimming shortened V by 1 base and J by 12 bases, and 11 bases separated the two germline ends. CDR1 SGHAT and CDR2 FQNNGV come from the germline V gene. The CDR3 has 12 residues. This clonotype was picked up many times. TCRdb re-derived calls from the PCR reads in MiXCR, one entry per CDR3 protein. There are around 100,000 distinct CDR3 sequences in the sample; around 53% occur only once, and roughly 12% lies in the top ten. This rearrangement joins TRBV11-2 to TRBJ2-3; D call uncertain. The sequencing sample was made of blood. The clonotype comes from a male donor with acne. DNA for the CDR3: TGTGCCAGCAGCTTAGGTATCGTCTCACAGTATTTT. This codes for CASSLGIVSQYF.